Each of the 20 T cell receptor beta chains below was sequenced from the same sample in a study of blood T cell repertoires in COVID-19. Sequenced by immunoSEQ multiplex PCR; TCRdb stores in-frame clones only, minus some. Of some 300,000 clones detected, about nine tenths appear once; the ten largest clones hold over 1.5%. The material sequenced was peripheral blood. Receptors were obtained from a woman in her 30s with COVID-19, enrolled during active disease.

The rearrangement uses TRBV9 and TRBJ1-1; the D is unclear. CDR1 and CDR2 from the germline V gene are SGDLS and YYNGEE. Trimming took off 3 bases at V and 4 bases at J, with 19 bases between the two ends. CDR3 length equals 16 residues. The CDR3 region is CASSAQERYGGTEAFF. CDR3 nucleotide sequence: TGTGCCAGCAGCGCCCAAGAGCGATACGGAGGCACTGAAGCTTTCTTT.

The chain combines TRBV28 with TRBJ2-1, with unresolved D. The CDR3 totals 16 residues. Germline-derived CDR1 and CDR2 are MDHEN and SYDVKM. Trimming cost V 5 bases and J 0 bases, with 14 bases left between them. CDR3 coding DNA: TGTGCCAGCAGTGGCGTGCAGCGAAGCTCCTACAATGAGCAGTTCTTC. Translation: CASSGVQRSSYNEQFF.

The gene calls are TRBV19 and TRBJ1-5; 9 bases align to TRBD1. J was trimmed by 1 base and V by 5 bases; bases with no gene match: 6. This CDR3 has 16 amino acids. Per the germline V gene, CDR1 is LNHDA and CDR2 is SQIVND (reference sequence). For the CDR3, the DNA is TGTGCCAGTAGTTTCTCGGGACAGGGAAGCAATCAGCCCCAGCATTTT. Its translation: CASSFSGQGSNQPQHF.

The chain has TRBV2 and TRBJ1-4, with D unresolved. Germline CDR1 reads SNHLY; CDR2 reads FYNNEI. V lost 5 bases to trimming and J lost 8 bases, with 12 bases between them. CDR3 size: 13 residues. CDR3 region: CASSQSLGEKLFF. DNA for the CDR3: TGTGCCAGCAGTCAATCTCTCGGGGAAAAACTGTTTTTT.

The chain links TRBV6-2 or TRBV6-3 to TRBJ2-7; the D is unclear. V was pared by 6 bases and J by 4 bases, with 10 bases between. Germline V lookup: CDR1 MNHEY, CDR2 SVGEGT. The CDR3 is 12 amino acids. For the CDR3, the DNA is TGTGCCAGCAGCCAAACCACTTACGAGCAGTACTTC. This gives the protein CASSQTTYEQYF.

This CDR3 is CASSLDRRFGEYF. The CDR3 nucleotides are TGTGCCAGCAGCTTAGACAGAAGGTTCGGGGAATATTTT. The V gene is TRBV7-2, the J gene TRBJ1-3; D not certain. There are 13 residues in the CDR3. Germline V gene lookup returns CDR1 SGHTA and CDR2 FQGNSA. V lost 1 base to trimming and J lost 15 bases, with 16 bases between them.

The chain combines TRBV9 with TRBJ2-3, with TRBD2 identical over 9 bases. Germline assignment: CDR1 SGDLS and CDR2 YYNGEE. V was clipped by 7 bases and J by 1 base; unmatched bases: 7. The CDR3 runs 15 residues. The CDR3 nucleotides are TGTGCCAGCTCCCTAAGCGGGGGGCGCACAGATACGCAGTATTTT. It translates to CASSLSGGRTDTQYF.

The gene calls are TRBV28 and TRBJ1-2; weak D call: TRBD1 (6 bases). There are 16 residues in the CDR3. Trimming removed 2 bases from V and 7 bases from J, with 20 bases in between. Germline V gene sequence: CDR1 MDHEN, CDR2 SYDVKM. The CDR3 sequence is CASSLHPGAGASGYTF. The CDR3 coding sequence is TGTGCCAGCAGTTTACACCCGGGGGCGGGGGCAAGTGGCTACACCTTC.

The chain recombines TRBV10-3 with TRBJ2-1; TRBD1 matches at 11 bases. The CDR3 runs to 17 residues. V was clipped by 3 bases and J by 4 bases; unmatched bases: 8. Germline lookup yields CDR1 ENHRY and CDR2 SYGVKD. The CDR3 here is CAISEATGQGGYNEQFF. The CDR3 bases are TGTGCCATCAGTGAAGCGACGGGACAGGGGGGATACAATGAGCAGTTCTTC.

V gene TRBV29-1 combines with J gene TRBJ2-3, with D possibly TRBD1 on 6 matching bases. The germline CDR1 and CDR2 sequences are SQVTM and ANQGSEA. Trimming took 5 bases from V and 2 from J, leaving 11 bases between them. The CDR3 spans 13 residues. The CDR3 DNA follows: TGCAGCGTTCCAGGACAGTACACAGATACGCAGTATTTT. Translation: CSVPGQYTDTQYF.

The V and J genes are TRBV12-3 or TRBV12-4 and TRBJ1-2; TRBD1 aligns across 9 bases. The CDR3 is 13 residues long. V lost 6 bases to trimming and J lost 6 bases; unmatched junction nucleotides: 5. CDR3 residues: CASRGQGRDGYTF. The CDR3 DNA sequence: TGTGCCAGCAGAGGACAGGGGCGGGATGGCTACACCTTC.

The gene calls are TRBV6-7 and TRBJ2-3; possible D gene TRBD1, 7 bases. TRBV6-7 is an ORF, with its function uncertain. The CDR3 covers 21 residues. The V and J ends lost 2 bases and 1 base respectively, with 28 bases between them. CDR3 DNA sequence: TGTGCCAGCAGTTACGCTGCGCCCAGGGGGGCAATACGCCGGGGCACAGATACGCAGTATTTT. It translates to CASSYAAPRGAIRRGTDTQYF.

This chain connects TRBV5-5 to TRBJ1-1; D gene unclear. This CDR3 has 14 residues. V was clipped by 0 bases and J by 5 bases, with 11 bases between them. CDR1 SGHKS and CDR2 YYEKEE come from the germline V gene (reference sequence). CDR3 bases: TGTGCCAGCAGCTTGGTTGCAGGAAAGACTGAAGCTTTCTTT. Translation: CASSLVAGKTEAFF.

The chain links TRBV6-5 to TRBJ1-6; 10 bases fit TRBD1. In germline, CDR1 is MNHEY, CDR2 SVGAGI. The CDR3 spans 14 residues. Trimming removed 6 bases from V and 10 bases from J; junction bases left unmatched: 6. Here the CDR3 reads CASRGQGLGSPLHF. The CDR3, as DNA: TGTGCCAGCAGGGGACAGGGGTTAGGATCACCCCTCCACTTT.

This clone was observed once. The chain carries TRBV6-6 and TRBJ2-1; the match to TRBD1 covers 10 bases. Germline V gives CDR1 MNHNY, CDR2 SVGAGI (reference sequence). The CDR3 extends over 15 amino acids. V trimming: 5 bases; J trimming: 8 bases; junction bases outside the gene matches: 9. CDR3 residues: CASSRGGTGDHEQFF. CDR3 nucleotide sequence: TGTGCCAGCAGTCGGGGCGGGACAGGGGATCATGAGCAGTTCTTC.

This rearrangement joins TRBV4-1 to TRBJ1-2; D is perhaps TRBD1 (6 bases). The length of the CDR3 is 13 residues. V lost 4 bases and J 8 bases, leaving 14 bases between the germline ends. CDR1 and CDR2 (germline): MGHRA, YSYEKL. The CDR3 reads CASSPTGFRGYTF. The CDR3 DNA reads as TGCGCCAGCAGCCCGACAGGATTCAGAGGCTACACCTTC.

The chain recombines TRBV25-1 with TRBJ2-7; maybe TRBD2 (6 bases). The V end was cut by 4 bases, the J end by 4 bases, with 23 bases between. There are 17 residues in the CDR3. Germline values: CDR1 MGHDK, CDR2 SYGVNS. The DNA for the CDR3 is TGTGCCAGCAGTGGACCCGGGACGGGGCTGGGGGGTTACGAGCAGTACTTC. It encodes CASSGPGTGLGGYEQYF.

The V call is TRBV2, the J call TRBJ1-5; 9 bases agree with TRBD1. Losses at the gene ends were 4 bases for V and 6 bases for J; bases not matched to a gene: 4. This CDR3 has 14 residues. Germline V gene lookup returns CDR1 SNHLY and CDR2 FYNNEI. This CDR3 is CASSVTGGPQPQHF. In DNA form, the CDR3 reads TGTGCCAGCAGTGTTACAGGGGGCCCTCAGCCCCAGCATTTT.

This clone has a handful of counts. V is TRBV27 and J is TRBJ1-2, with TRBD1 matching over 10 bases. The trim removed 5 bases at V and 2 bases at J, leaving 2 bases unmatched. CDR1 is MNHEY and CDR2 is SMNVEV in the germline V gene (reference sequence). This CDR3 comprises 14 residues. This chain's CDR3 is CASSRQGANYGYTF. The CDR3, as DNA: TGTGCCAGCAGTAGACAGGGGGCCAACTATGGCTACACCTTC.

The chain couples TRBV13 to TRBJ1-4; the match to TRBD1 covers 9 bases. Germline assignment: CDR1 PRHDT and CDR2 FYEKMQ (reference sequence). This CDR3 is 15 amino acids long. Trimming took 6 bases from V and 8 from J; bases not matched to a gene: 10. Here the CDR3 DNA reads TGTGCCAGCAGTTTCAACAGGGGGCACGGAGAAAAACTGTTTTTT. Translating gives CASSFNRGHGEKLFF.